This T cell receptor beta chain was retrieved from a study of shared clonotypes between healthy human individuals. Study-wide results and limits: Sampling covered nothing but blood. Tissue TCR repertoires likely differ from those found in blood.

To note about this clone: Its antigen is still unknown.

Data came from immunoSEQ multiplex PCR; TCRdb stores just in-frame clones and leaves some out. The table includes fewer than 350,000 clones, around 87% detected once. Germline V gene sequence: CDR1 SEHNR, CDR2 FQNEAQ (reference sequence). The CDR3 has 15 amino acids. The V segment lost 6 bases and the J segment 5 bases; nucleotides outside the gene matches: 7. The donors, healthy adults who were HIV-negative, had experienced no recent acute infections or vaccinations. Sequenced input: memory CD8+ T cells sorted from blood. The subset here: CD45RO+ cells pooled with CCR7-negative TemRA cells. The rearrangement links TRBV7-9 to TRBJ2-1; 10 positions agree with TRBD2. This receptor was identified in a young man in good health. CDR3 DNA sequence: TGTGCCAGCAGACCGACTAGCGGGCGAAACAATGAGCAGTTCTTC. Protein: CASRPTSGRNNEQFF.